The 16 T cell receptor beta chains listed next were all sequenced from one sample in a study of blood T cells in healthy people across ages (dated by TCRdb to about 2015). Receptor libraries were prepared by 5' RACE. TCRdb names Illumina HiSeq 2500 as the instrument used. The second PCR ran for about 6 to 11 cycles and used a J-beta primer mix along with a sample-barcoded 5' primer. Using fastp trimming at Q25 and MiXCR clonotype assembly, TCRdb reanalyzed the public sequencing data and kept in-frame beta chains. Identical CDR3 proteins give one entry, which carries the most common genes and DNA. The sample contains 1,300,000 or so distinct CDR3 sequences, around 59% of them found a single time. Together, the top ten hold 6.7% of the sample. The material sequenced was blood. These receptors all stem from a man younger than 35 in good health.

The rearrangement links TRBV12-3 or TRBV12-4 to TRBJ2-1; tentative D call: TRBD2 (6 bases). The CDR3 loop spans 13 amino acids. V shed 7 bases and J shed 3 bases, with 10 bases lying between them. The CDR3 DNA reads TGTGCCAGCAAGGCGGGGCTCTACAATGAGCAGTTCTTC. Amino acids: CASKAGLYNEQFF.

The V and J genes are TRBV13 and TRBJ2-4, with 8 bases fitting TRBD1. Matching the DNA end better, TRBJ2-7 makes the J call doubtful. Per the germline V gene, CDR1 is PRHDT and CDR2 is FYEKMQ (reference sequence). The CDR3 totals 18 residues. The CDR3 coding sequence is TGTGCCAGCAGCTTTAGGTTGCAGGGGGCGTCCTCCTTCTACGAGCAGTACTTC. Translation gives CASSFRLQGASSFYEQYF.

The chain employs TRBV30 and TRBJ2-3; 7 bases are a match to TRBD2. Germline V gives CDR1 GTSNPN, CDR2 SVGIG (reference sequence). The CDR3 sequence is 14 residues long. The trim removed 2 bases at V and 6 bases at J, leaving 8 bases unmatched. The CDR3: CAWSYGGGPDTQYF. CDR3 DNA sequence: TGTGCCTGGAGTTATGGGGGAGGGCCGGATACGCAGTATTTT.

This clonotype is a singleton in its sample. CDR3 sequence: CSAKQGTGDYEQYF. In DNA form, the CDR3 reads TGCAGTGCGAAACAGGGGACAGGGGACTACGAGCAGTACTTC. The chain has TRBV20-1 and TRBJ2-7, with 10 bases lining up with TRBD1. Germline trimming cut 6 bases from V and 3 bases from J; bases unmatched to any gene: 8. The CDR3 runs to 14 residues. Germline CDR1 and CDR2: DFQATT and SNEGSKA (reference sequence).

The chain recombines TRBV14 with TRBJ1-1; D unclear. Germline CDR1 SGHDN, CDR2 FVKESK. There are 12 residues in the CDR3. V gave up 1 base and J gave up 6 bases, with 6 bases separating them. The DNA for the CDR3 is TGTGCCAGCAGCCAAGGGCCACCTGAAGCTTTCTTT. Translation: CASSQGPPEAFF.

The CDR3 DNA reads TGCGCCAGCAGCCACGGGCAGGGTCACAATGAGCAGTTCTTC. Translated, it gives CASSHGQGHNEQFF. The V and J genes are TRBV4-1 and TRBJ2-1; a possible D gene is TRBD1 (5 bases). The CDR3 totals 14 residues. The V end lost 3 bases, the J end lost 5 bases, and 11 bases lay between the germline ends. Germline loops: CDR1 MGHRA, CDR2 YSYEKL.

The V gene is TRBV4-1, the J gene TRBJ1-2, with D uncertain. V dropped 3 bases and J dropped 5 bases, with 16 bases sitting between them. CDR3 length: 15 amino acids. CDR1 MGHRA and CDR2 YSYEKL come from the germline V gene. The CDR3 region has the DNA TGCGCCAGCAGCCAGCAGTCGACCGGGAATTATGGCTACACCTTC. Residues: CASSQQSTGNYGYTF.

This sequence joins TRBV6-6 and TRBJ2-4; D is uncertain. The CDR3 loop spans 15 amino acids. V gave up 3 bases and J gave up 0 bases, with 9 bases separating them. Germline CDR1 reads MNHNY; CDR2 reads SVGAGI (reference sequence). CDR3: CASSYSDGAKNIQYF. The CDR3 DNA follows: TGTGCCAGCAGTTATTCGGACGGAGCCAAAAACATTCAGTACTTC.

The DNA for the CDR3 is TGTGCCAGCAGCTGGCGGGGACAGTACCATGAAAAACTGTTTTTT. It is translated as CASSWRGQYHEKLFF. The rearrangement links TRBV7-2 to TRBJ1-4, with TRBD1 identical over 7 bases. Per the germline V gene, CDR1 is SGHTA and CDR2 is FQGNSA. The CDR3 extends over 15 amino acids. The J segment lost 6 bases and the V segment lost 4 bases, leaving 8 bases of the junction unmatched.

This sequence joins TRBV6-1 and TRBJ2-3; 11 nucleotides line up with TRBD1. The CDR3 loop spans 17 amino acids. The germline gives CDR1 MNHNS, CDR2 SASEGT. V lost 1 base to trimming and J lost 4 bases; unmatched junction nucleotides: 7. CDR3 loop: CASSEGRDRGISDTQYF. The CDR3 DNA follows: TGTGCCAGCAGTGAAGGTCGGGACAGGGGGATTTCAGATACGCAGTATTTT.

This chain connects TRBV29-1 to TRBJ2-3, with D possibly TRBD2 on 6 matching bases. V was trimmed by 7 bases and J by 3 bases, leaving 14 bases between them. This CDR3 spans 13 amino acids. Germline lookup yields CDR1 SQVTM and CDR2 ANQGSEA. This CDR3 reads CSGETSGTDTQYF. DNA of the CDR3: TGCAGCGGGGAGACTAGTGGTACAGATACGCAGTATTTT.

The chain combines TRBV6-5 with TRBJ1-2; D ambiguous. Trimming removed 0 bases from V and 8 bases from J, with 16 bases in between. This CDR3 spans 15 amino acids. The V gene's germline CDR1 is MNHEY and CDR2 SVGAGI. The CDR3 sequence is CASSYSSSITDGYTF. The CDR3 DNA is TGTGCCAGCAGTTACTCTAGTTCAATAACAGACGGCTACACCTTC.

This chain links TRBV4-3 with TRBJ2-2; 10 bases line up with TRBD2. V gave up 1 base and J gave up 4 bases; unmatched junction bases: 6. From germline, CDR1 is LGHNA and CDR2 YSLEER. This CDR3 is built from 17 residues. CDR3 in amino acids: CASSQGLAGALTGELFF. CDR3 nucleotides: TGCGCCAGCAGCCAAGGGCTAGCGGGGGCGCTCACCGGGGAGCTGTTTTTT.

V is TRBV20-1 and J is TRBJ2-1, with 8 bases fitting TRBD2. The CDR3 covers 16 residues. Germline trimming cut 4 bases from V and 6 bases from J; bases unmatched to any gene: 14. The V gene's germline CDR1 is DFQATT and CDR2 SNEGSKA (reference sequence). DNA of the CDR3: TGCAGTGCTAAAGAGACTAGCGTTAGGTCTGTCAATGAGCAGTTCTTC. This encodes CSAKETSVRSVNEQFF.

V is TRBV20-1 and J is TRBJ2-3, with TRBD1 identical over 8 bases. The CDR3 has 18 residues. V lost 3 bases, J lost 8 bases, and 22 bases stayed unmatched. Germline V gives CDR1 DFQATT, CDR2 SNEGSKA (reference sequence). CDR3 loop: CSASISKTGTGAFRTQYF. The CDR3 nucleotides read TGCAGTGCTAGTATCTCTAAGACCGGGACAGGCGCCTTTCGTACGCAGTATTTT.

This chain links TRBV10-2 with TRBJ2-2, with 9 nucleotides matching TRBD2. The germline V gene has CDR1 WSHSY and CDR2 SAAADI. V was clipped by 6 bases and J by 3 bases; unmatched bases: 17. The CDR3 consists of 19 residues. The chain's CDR3 is CASRDPGLAERVYTGELFF. CDR3 nucleotide sequence: TGCGCCAGCAGGGATCCGGGACTAGCCGAACGGGTTTACACCGGGGAGCTGTTTTTT.